This passage covers 15 T cell receptor beta chains from one sample sequenced in a study of blood T cells in healthy people across ages. Together with a sample-barcoded 5' primer, a J-beta primer mix was included in a second PCR lasting about 7 to 11 cycles. TCRdb analysed the 5' RACE reads with MiXCR anew, one entry per CDR3 protein. The sample has roughly 680,000 distinct CDR3 sequences, approximately 50% seen once. Sequenced sample: blood. The receptors come from a woman aged 55 to 70 in good health.

The chain links TRBV10-3 to TRBJ2-7; D gene ambiguous. This CDR3 contains 13 residues. V was trimmed by 3 bases and J by 1 base, leaving 7 bases between them. Per the germline V gene, CDR1 is ENHRY and CDR2 is SYGVKD. CDR3 nucleotides: TGTGCCATCAGTGATCGAGTGTCCTACGAGCAGTACTTC. It specifies CAISDRVSYEQYF.

The gene calls are TRBV2 and TRBJ2-5; the D gene is possibly TRBD1 (6 bases). CDR1 is SNHLY, CDR2 FYNNEI, per germline. The CDR3 is 14 residues long. V was clipped by 4 bases and J by 4 bases, with 13 bases between them. CDR3 in DNA: TGTGCCAGCAGTGTTCAGGGGAACGGAGAGACCCAGTACTTC. It encodes CASSVQGNGETQYF. Drawing the rest from reference TRBV2 and TRBJ2-5, the complete variable domain is EPEVTQTPSHQVTQMGQEVILRCVPISNHLYFYWYRQILGQKVEFLVSFYNNEISEKSEIFDDQFSVERPDGSNFTLKIRSTKLEDSAMYFCASSVQGNGETQYFGPGTRLLVL.

On this clonotype itself: This clone may be a read error of a much larger clone one base away. The J gene is TRBJ2-1, the V gene TRBV29-1; D ambiguous. The J call is doubtful: the DNA matches TRBJ2-7 better. The CDR3 has 16 amino acids. Germline assignment: CDR1 SQVTM and CDR2 ANQGSEA. CDR3 coding DNA: TGCAGCGTTGAAGATATGTCGCCGAGCTCCTACAATGAGCAGTACTTC. Translation: CSVEDMSPSSYNEQYF.

This clonotype has just a few counts. The chain joins TRBV6-2 or TRBV6-3 to TRBJ2-1, with D tentatively TRBD1 (5 bases). Germline CDR1 and CDR2: MNHEY and SVGEGT. CDR3 length equals 15 residues. Trimming removed 3 bases at V and 3 bases at J, with 12 bases between. The DNA for the CDR3 is TGTGCCAGCAGTTATCAAGGGGCGGACTACAATGAGCAGTTCTTC. Amino acids: CASSYQGADYNEQFF.

This clonotype showed up just once. J is TRBJ2-7 and V is TRBV29-1, with TRBD2 matching over 10 bases. The germline CDR1 and CDR2 sequences are SQVTM and ANQGSEA. V shed 1 base, J shed 4 bases, and the junction held 16 bases outside the gene matches. The CDR3 has 18 amino acids. The CDR3 sequence is CSVEGSSGRKGIDYEQYF. As DNA, the CDR3 is TGCAGCGTTGAAGGATCTAGCGGGAGAAAGGGTATAGATTACGAGCAGTACTTC.

The chain recombines TRBV27 with TRBJ1-5; D is possibly TRBD1 (5 bases). The germline V gene has CDR1 MNHEY and CDR2 SMNVEV (reference sequence). V lost 6 bases and J 7 bases, leaving 13 bases between the germline ends. The CDR3 spans 13 residues. The CDR3 DNA reads as TGTGCCAGCAGATTGGGGGGGTCGCAGCCCCAGCATTTT. Translating gives CASRLGGSQPQHF.

The gene calls are TRBV30 and TRBJ1-1; tentative D call: TRBD1 (5 bases). The germline CDR1 and CDR2 sequences are GTSNPN and SVGIG (reference sequence). Trimming left V 2 bases short and J 8 bases short, with 12 bases between. The CDR3 loop spans 12 amino acids. CDR3 protein: CAWSRQGPEAFF. For the CDR3, the DNA is TGTGCCTGGAGTAGGCAGGGTCCCGAAGCTTTCTTT.

Only a few counts were recorded for this clonotype. The chain employs TRBV20-1 and TRBJ1-5; the D gene is possibly TRBD1 (5 bases). This CDR3 is built from 13 residues. Germline-derived CDR1 and CDR2 are DFQATT and SNEGSKA (reference sequence). With 7 bases removed from V and 5 bases from J, the gap between germline ends came to 15 bases. CDR3 protein: CSVGGWPDQPQHF. DNA for the CDR3: TGCAGTGTGGGGGGTTGGCCGGATCAGCCCCAGCATTTT.

This sequence joins TRBV7-2 and TRBJ2-1; tentatively, D is TRBD2 (6 bases). Germline lookup yields CDR1 SGHTA and CDR2 FQGNSA. This CDR3 has 13 amino acids. Between the trimmed V and J ends, which lost 5 bases and 6 bases, there was a span of 11 bases. The CDR3, as DNA: TGTGCCAGCAGCGACGGGAGAGGCAATGAGCAGTTCTTC. It yields the protein CASSDGRGNEQFF.

This chain uses TRBV6-4 with TRBJ1-2; tentative D call: TRBD1 (5 bases). V was trimmed by 3 bases and J by 0 bases, leaving 8 bases between them. The CDR3 has 14 amino acids. CDR1 is MRHNA, CDR2 SNTAGT, per germline. CDR3 loop: CASSEQASNYGYTF. In DNA, the CDR3 is TGTGCCAGCAGTGAACAGGCCTCTAACTATGGCTACACCTTC.

This clonotype was seen a handful of times. Compared with germline, one end of the junction differs, possibly owing to a read error. The J gene is TRBJ2-1, the V gene TRBV12-3 or TRBV12-4; 8 bases agree with TRBD1. The CDR3 runs to 15 residues. CDR3 sequence reads: CASSLGAGGYHEQFF. The CDR3 bases are TGTGCCAGCAGTTTAGGGGCAGGGGGCTACCATGAGCAGTTCTTC.

The chain has TRBV20-1 and TRBJ1-1; weak D call: TRBD1 (5 bases). V lost 0 bases and J 3 bases, leaving 14 bases between the germline ends. CDR3 length equals 15 residues. The germline V gene has CDR1 DFQATT and CDR2 SNEGSKA (reference sequence). CDR3 loop: CSARDHRRGDTEAFF. CDR3 nucleotide sequence: TGCAGTGCTAGAGATCACAGGAGAGGCGACACTGAAGCTTTCTTT.

This clonotype was found a few times. The chain is built from TRBV7-2 and TRBJ2-7; D is possibly TRBD1 or TRBD2 (5 bases each). The germline V and J ends were trimmed by 5 bases and 6 bases, with 20 bases remaining between them. CDR3 size: 15 residues. Germline V lookup: CDR1 SGHTA, CDR2 FQGNSA. DNA of the CDR3: TGTGCCAGCAGCCCAGGATGGGGGTCCGGTTCCGAGCAGTACTTC. Encoded protein: CASSPGWGSGSEQYF.

The V gene is TRBV9, the J gene TRBJ2-1; D may match TRBD1 or TRBD2 (6 bases each). The CDR3 has 18 amino acids. In germline, CDR1 is SGDLS, CDR2 YYNGEE. V lost 0 bases and J 5 bases, leaving 21 bases between the germline ends. The DNA of the CDR3 is TGTGCCAGCAGCGTAGGGGGGGCTCTAGGGCGTAAGAACAATGAGCAGTTCTTC. Its protein is CASSVGGALGRKNNEQFF.

The sample holds one count of this clonotype. The V call is TRBV20-1, the J call TRBJ1-5; maybe TRBD1 (6 bases). The length of the CDR3 is 13 residues. Trimming shortened V by 0 bases and J by 5 bases, and 8 bases separated the two germline ends. Germline CDR1 reads DFQATT; CDR2 reads SNEGSKA (reference sequence). CDR3 residues: CSARDRGDQPQHF. In DNA form, the CDR3 reads TGCAGTGCTAGAGACAGGGGCGATCAGCCCCAGCATTTT.